This T cell receptor (beta chain) was sequenced in a study of early T cells in non-severe SARS-CoV-2 infection. Across the study: It was bulk RNA from unsorted whole blood that was sequenced, and the chains were unpaired.

TCRdb re-analysed the 5' RACE reads in MiXCR, keeping a single row per CDR3 protein. The data contain tens of thousands of distinct CDR3 sequences, around 10% of them singletons. The germline gives CDR1 SEHNR, CDR2 FQNEAQ (reference sequence). The V gene lost 3 bases and the J gene lost 4 bases, with 13 bases spanning the gap. There are 15 residues in the CDR3. The source material was whole blood. The origin of this receptor is an adult who was a healthcare worker with PCR-confirmed SARS-CoV-2 infection or an uninfected control (not recorded which). This sequence joins TRBV7-9 and TRBJ1-5; D call uncertain. Here the CDR3 DNA reads TGTGCCAGCAGCTTGTTTGGGTCGGGTAATCAGCCCCAGCATTTT. Its translation is CASSLFGSGNQPQHF. Full variable domain (outside the CDR3, taken from reference TRBV7-9 and TRBJ1-5): DTGVSQNPRHKITKRGQNVTFRCDPISEHNRLYWYRQTLGQGPEFLTYFQNEAQLEKSRLLSDRFSAERPKGSFSTLEIQRTEQGDSAMYLCASSLFGSGNQPQHFGDGTRLSIL.